This TCR beta chain derives from a study of cytomegalovirus exposure and HLA in healthy donors. The PCR contained 60 Vbeta and 13 Jbeta primers. TCRdb's table, derived via immunoSEQ multiplex PCR, lists solely in-frame clones and lacks some. This sample has some 120,000 clones; 81% occur once, and the top ten carry under 4.5%. The CDR3 is 17 residues long. CDR1 ENHRY and CDR2 SYGVKD come from the germline V gene. The trim removed 3 bases at V and 6 bases at J, leaving 12 bases unmatched. Study-wide points: Earlier analysis found most TCR beta V segments productive about 87% or about 30% of the time. The authors judged a highly shared variant cluster likely a sequencing artifact. Sequences of the TCR beta chain were said to predict the HLA-A and HLA-B alleles of most subjects accurately. Several of the most significant clusters appeared linked to common viral pathogens, based on a later analysis.

This clone was found a few times. Its specificity is not known. J is TRBJ1-5 and V is TRBV10-3, with 9 bases that match TRBD1. The TCR comes from a man aged 18 to 30 in good health and CMV-seropositive. The specimen was PBMCs. The DNA of the CDR3 is TGTGCCATCAGTGATCGGTCGGGACAGGGAAAATTTCAGCCCCAGCATTTT. It codes for CAISDRSGQGKFQPQHF.